This entry lists 7 T cell receptor beta chains sequenced from one sample in a study of blood T cell repertoires in COVID-19. TCRdb's copy holds only in-frame clones and misses some; the assay was immunoSEQ multiplex PCR. The profile shows about 51,000 clones, approximately 90% of them singletons. Sequencing input: peripheral blood. These receptor sequences come from a man aged 45 to 65 with acute or convalescent COVID-19.

CDR3 sequence (DNA): TGTGCCAGCAGTGCCAGGGTCTTTACTCTTGACACTGAAGCTTTCTTT. Encoded protein: CASSARVFTLDTEAFF. The rearrangement links TRBV2 to TRBJ1-1, with D perhaps TRBD1 (5 bases). Trimming stripped 4 bases from V and 3 bases from J, with 18 bases between. Germline V CDR1 and CDR2: SNHLY, FYNNEI. The CDR3 runs 16 residues.

This chain connects TRBV10-3 to TRBJ1-2; D may be TRBD1 (5 bases). CDR3 length: 13 residues. Germline CDR1 and CDR2: ENHRY and SYGVKD. Trimming pared 4 bases from V and 3 bases from J, leaving 9 bases between. CDR3 in amino acids: CAISVQGDYGYTF. The CDR3 nucleotides are TGTGCCATCAGTGTTCAGGGTGACTATGGCTACACCTTC.

The rearrangement joins TRBV6-5 to TRBJ1-6; D is unresolved. The V gene's germline CDR1 is MNHEY and CDR2 SVGAGI. The V gene lost 0 bases and the J gene lost 14 bases, with 17 bases spanning the gap. CDR3 length: 15 amino acids. CDR3 sequence: CASSYSGQSVRSLHF. The CDR3 bases are TGTGCCAGCAGTTACTCGGGCCAGTCAGTTCGTTCCCTCCACTTT.

This chain connects TRBV6-6 to TRBJ1-4; possibly TRBD1 for D (5 bases). Germline CDR1 MNHNY, CDR2 SVGAGI (reference sequence). V shed 4 bases and J shed 7 bases, with 10 bases lying between them. CDR3 size: 13 residues. The CDR3 sequence: CASSLPRVEKLFF. The CDR3 region has the DNA TGTGCCAGCAGTTTGCCCAGGGTTGAAAAACTGTTTTTT.

The sample holds a few counts of this clone. The chain links TRBV6-6 to TRBJ2-7; the D gene is possibly TRBD2 (5 bases). Germline V gives CDR1 MNHNY, CDR2 SVGAGI (reference sequence). Trimming stripped 7 bases from V and 1 base from J, with 11 bases between. CDR3 length: 13 amino acids. The CDR3 loop is CASNPRGSYEQYF. CDR3 nucleotides: TGTGCCAGCAACCCACGGGGTTCCTACGAGCAGTACTTC.

This chain joins TRBV6-5 and TRBJ1-1; D is uncertain. The CDR3 consists of 14 residues. Trimming left V 6 bases short and J 5 bases short, with 16 bases between. The germline V gene has CDR1 MNHEY and CDR2 SVGAGI. The CDR3: CASRLPEAETEAFF. In DNA, the CDR3 is TGTGCCAGCAGATTACCCGAGGCTGAAACTGAAGCTTTCTTT.

The chain recombines TRBV6-6 with TRBJ1-1; 9 nucleotides line up with TRBD1. The CDR3 runs 13 residues. Germline V CDR1 and CDR2: MNHNY, SVGAGI (reference sequence). The ends lost 10 bases at V and 1 base at J; junction bases unmatched: 4. DNA for the CDR3: TGTGCCACCCTACAGGGGGCGAACACTGAAGCTTTCTTT. This translates into CATLQGANTEAFF.